The entry that follows covers one TCR beta chain sequence. The antigen remains undetermined. V lost 0 bases and J lost 0, with 8 bases in between. This CDR3 has 15 amino acids. Germline CDR1 is MGHRA and CDR2 is YSYEKL. PCR employed 60 Vbeta and 13 Jbeta primers. Measured with immunoSEQ multiplex PCR; TCRdb has only the in-frame clones, and not every one. The sample lists 76,000 or so clones, around 80% occurring once. The donors (healthy individuals) were bone marrow donors. These data belong to a study of cytomegalovirus exposure and HLA in healthy donors. Study-level background: A previous analysis identified approximately 110 million unique TCR beta sequences derived from roughly 180 million T cells. Study-wide points: Per a prior analysis, the majority of TCR beta V segments were productive roughly 90% or roughly 30% of the time. A later analysis revealed that TCR association rates differed between HLA loci, peaking at DRB1 and bottoming out at HLA-C.

Source material: PBMCs. The chain employs TRBV4-1 and TRBJ1-2; D not resolved. The clonotype comes from a man aged 30-40 years in good health and CMV-seronegative. The CDR3 loop is CASSQDPGTNYGYTF. CDR3 nucleotides: TGCGCCAGCAGCCAAGATCCAGGTACTAACTATGGCTACACCTTC.